The 2 T cell receptor beta chains given below trace back to one sample, sequenced in a study of blood T cell repertoires in COVID-19. The protocol was immunoSEQ multiplex PCR, while the TCRdb copy is restricted to in-frame clones and leaves out a portion. The repertoire holds a few hundred thousand clones, with 80% to 90% as singletons. Source material: peripheral blood. These receptors all stem from a middle-aged woman who had recovered from COVID-19.

The V call is TRBV6-5, the J call TRBJ2-2; TRBD1 agrees at 8 bases. The ends lost 6 bases at V and 2 bases at J; junction bases unmatched: 2. This CDR3 spans 14 amino acids. The germline V gene encodes CDR1 MNHEY and CDR2 SVGAGI. In nucleotides, the CDR3 is TGTGCCAGCAGGACAGGGGTCAACACCGGGGAGCTGTTTTTT. Its protein is CASRTGVNTGELFF.

This clone occurred once. The V and J genes are TRBV11-3 and TRBJ2-5, with D maybe TRBD2 (6 bases). V was trimmed by 4 bases and J by 5 bases, leaving 14 bases between them. The CDR3 runs 14 residues. CDR1 and CDR2 from the germline V gene are SGHNT and YENEEA. CDR3 sequence reads: CASSSRSAGETQYF. The CDR3 DNA reads TGTGCCAGCAGCTCCAGGTCGGCGGGGGAGACCCAGTACTTC.